Presented here are 10 T cell receptor beta chains from one specimen sequenced in a study of patients and donors after allogeneic stem cell transplantation. TCRdb used MiXCR to reprocess the RT-PCR reads, holding one entry per CDR3 protein. Altogether about a million distinct CDR3 sequences are present, around 17% being singletons, with the ten largest covering 6%. Sequencing input: blood, either unsorted or a sorted T cell fraction (not recorded which). These receptor sequences come from a human donor who was either an allogeneic HSCT recipient or a stem cell or donor lymphocyte infusion donor (not recorded which). It is not recorded whose cells these are; they may come from a transplant donor.

In its sample, this clonotype was seen many times. The chain employs TRBV29-1 and TRBJ2-7; D not certain. V lost 4 bases and J lost 1, with 8 bases in between. Germline V lookup: CDR1 SQVTM, CDR2 ANQGSEA. This CDR3 spans 12 amino acids. CDR3: CSVGVASYEQYF. CDR3 coding DNA: TGCAGCGTTGGGGTGGCATCCTACGAGCAGTACTTC.

The chain joins TRBV20-1 to TRBJ2-1, with a possible D match to TRBD1 (8 bases). The CDR3 extends over 14 amino acids. With 6 bases removed from V and 5 bases from J, the gap between germline ends came to 17 bases. CDR1 is DFQATT, CDR2 SNEGSKA, per germline (reference sequence). CDR3 nucleotide sequence: TGCAGTGCCCGCTACAGGGGGAGGGACAATGAGCAGTTCTTC. Amino acids: CSARYRGRDNEQFF.

This clonotype has a count of ten or more. The chain has TRBV13 and TRBJ1-1; D uncertain. The CDR3 loop spans 13 amino acids. Germline CDR1 and CDR2: PRHDT and FYEKMQ (reference sequence). Trimming took 3 bases from V and 1 from J, leaving 6 bases between them. The CDR3 reads CASSFSANTEAFF. The CDR3 region has the DNA TGTGCCAGCAGCTTCTCGGCGAACACTGAAGCTTTCTTT.

The chain joins TRBV7-6 to TRBJ2-6; 8 nucleotides match TRBD1. V shed 5 bases and J 3 bases; nucleotides not matched to a gene: 9. The CDR3 runs 17 residues. Looked up from germline, CDR1 is SGHVS and CDR2 is FNYEAQ. CDR3 DNA sequence: TGTGCCAGCAGCGGCATATCAGGGGGCTATGGGGCCAACGTCCTGACTTTC. This encodes CASSGISGGYGANVLTF.

This clonotype showed up just a few times. The V gene is TRBV27, the J gene TRBJ2-7, with TRBD1 as a possible D gene (5 bases). Germline lookup yields CDR1 MNHEY and CDR2 SMNVEV (reference sequence). The CDR3 totals 13 residues. The ends were cut back, 5 bases at V and 5 bases at J, with 13 bases in the middle. The CDR3 protein is CASSPRAYHEQYF. The CDR3 DNA reads TGTGCCAGCAGTCCCAGGGCTTATCACGAGCAGTACTTC.

This clonotype was observed a single time. The chain employs TRBV10-3 and TRBJ2-7; D may be TRBD2 (5 bases). Germline V gene data show CDR1 as ENHRY and CDR2 as SYGVKD. The CDR3 extends over 19 amino acids. Trimming pared 4 bases from V and 1 base from J, leaving 26 bases between. CDR3 region: CAISVIIIRRSGKSYEQYF. The CDR3 coding sequence is TGTGCCATCAGTGTGATTATAATTCGTCGAAGCGGAAAGTCCTACGAGCAGTACTTC.

The chain recombines TRBV6-5 with TRBJ1-2, with D possibly TRBD1 on 6 matching bases. This CDR3 is built from 14 residues. V was shortened by 4 bases and J by 4 bases, with 13 bases between the two germline ends. Germline V gene sequence: CDR1 MNHEY, CDR2 SVGAGI. CDR3 bases: TGTGCCAGCAGTTCCGGACAGCTCTTCTATGGCTACACCTTC. Translation gives CASSSGQLFYGYTF.

This clonotype has ten or more counts. The chain has TRBV12-3 or TRBV12-4 and TRBJ1-2; unclear D gene. The CDR3 is made up of 11 amino acids. Trimming left V 5 bases short and J 8 bases short, with 9 bases between. CDR3 sequence (DNA): TGTGCCAGCAGTGCCCCTCGCGGCTACACCTTC. Translating gives CASSAPRGYTF.

The V and J genes are TRBV6-5 and TRBJ1-2; no reliable D call. With 4 bases removed from V and 7 bases from J, the gap between germline ends came to 13 bases. Germline CDR1 MNHEY, CDR2 SVGAGI. CDR3 length: 13 residues. CDR3 sequence: CASSFSWASGYTF. In DNA, the CDR3 is TGTGCCAGCAGTTTCTCCTGGGCCTCTGGCTACACCTTC.

The table lists this clonotype with a few counts. The chain uses TRBV5-6 and TRBJ2-6; 11 bases fit TRBD2. CDR3 size: 20 residues. From germline, CDR1 is SGHDT and CDR2 YYEEEE. The junction had 9 bases not matched to a gene; V was cut back by 1 base and J by 0 bases. Here the CDR3 DNA reads TGTGCCAGCAGCTTGTCGCTAGCGGGGGGACTTAGCTCTGGGGCCAACGTCCTGACTTTC. It encodes CASSLSLAGGLSSGANVLTF. The variable domain in full, completed from reference TRBV5-6 and TRBJ2-6, reads DAGVTQSPTHLIKTRGQQVTLRCSPKSGHDTVSWYQQALGQGPQFIFQYYEEEERQRGNFPDRFSGHQFPNYSSELNVNALLLGDSALYLCASSLSLAGGLSSGANVLTFGAGSRLTVL.